The 17 T cell receptor beta chains given below trace back to one sample, sequenced in a study of control samples from healthy donors and cancer patients. Libraries were prepared by immunoSEQ multiplex PCR; TCRdb keeps only in-frame clonotypes and omits some of them. This table holds 100,000 to 120,000 clones, roughly 88% found once. The sample consisted of PBMCs. All receptors derive from a woman aged 55-69 years with lung cancer.

The rearrangement links TRBV5-6 to TRBJ1-2; 7 bases align to TRBD1. The V gene end was trimmed by 2 bases and the J gene end by 0 bases; junction bases not matched to a gene: 7. The CDR3 runs to 16 residues. Germline V CDR1 and CDR2: SGHDT, YYEEEE. The CDR3 here is CASSFGRGYTNYGYTF. Here the CDR3 DNA reads TGTGCCAGCAGCTTCGGCAGGGGGTATACTAACTATGGCTACACCTTC.

V is TRBV5-1 and J is TRBJ2-3, with 7 bases identical to TRBD2. The CDR3 runs to 14 residues. Losses at the gene ends were 2 bases for V and 3 bases for J; bases not matched to a gene: 3. Germline-derived CDR1 and CDR2 are SGHRS and YFSETQ. CDR3: CASSFDGGTDTQYF. The CDR3 bases are TGCGCCAGCAGCTTCGACGGGGGGACAGATACGCAGTATTTT.

The chain combines TRBV19 with TRBJ2-5, with 10 bases identical to TRBD2. The CDR3 extends over 14 amino acids. Germline V gives CDR1 LNHDA, CDR2 SQIVND (reference sequence). V lost 5 bases and J lost 5; bases outside the gene matches: 5. The CDR3 spells CASSVAGGTETQYF. The CDR3 nucleotides are TGTGCCAGTAGTGTAGCGGGGGGTACGGAGACCCAGTACTTC.

This clone was detected a few times. The chain uses TRBV18 and TRBJ1-2, with TRBD1 identical over 9 bases. The V gene end was trimmed by 1 base and the J gene end by 8 bases; junction bases not matched to a gene: 2. Germline V CDR1 and CDR2: KGHSH, LQKENI. The CDR3 consists of 13 residues. CDR3: CASSPRTGEGYTF. CDR3 in DNA: TGTGCCAGCTCACCACGGACAGGGGAGGGCTACACCTTC. Full variable domain (missing parts from reference TRBV18 and TRBJ1-2): NAGVMQNPRHLVRRRGQEARLRCSPMKGHSHVYWYRQLPEEGLKFMVYLQKENIIDESGMPKERFSAEFPKEGPSILRIQQVVRGDSAAYFCASSPRTGEGYTFGSGTRLTVV.

V gene TRBV6-1 combines with J gene TRBJ1-5; D is perhaps TRBD1 (5 bases). Looked up from germline, CDR1 is MNHNS and CDR2 is SASEGT. The CDR3 is 16 amino acids. V was clipped by 3 bases and J by 7 bases, with 19 bases between them. CDR3 sequence reads: CASSEQGEELSQPQHF. In DNA, the CDR3 is TGTGCCAGCAGTGAGCAAGGGGAGGAACTCTCCCAGCCCCAGCATTTT.

J is TRBJ1-1 and V is TRBV5-6; D is undetermined. The CDR3 has 16 amino acids. V lost 9 bases to trimming and J lost 2 bases, with 23 bases between them. Germline V gene sequence: CDR1 SGHDT, CDR2 YYEEEE. The CDR3 spells CANPRIGRQPNTEAFF. In nucleotides, the CDR3 is TGTGCCAACCCGAGGATAGGGCGGCAGCCTAACACTGAAGCTTTCTTT.

This chain connects TRBV18 to TRBJ2-5; D remains unclear. The CDR3 is 10 amino acids. Germline V CDR1 and CDR2: KGHSH, LQKENI. V lost 6 bases, J lost 1 base, and 0 bases lay in between. For the CDR3, the DNA is TGTGCCAGCTCCCAAGAGACCCAGTACTTC. Protein product: CASSQETQYF.

The chain carries TRBV5-1 and TRBJ2-1, with a possible D match to TRBD2 (5 bases). Per germline, CDR1 SGHRS and CDR2 YFSETQ. V lost 3 bases and J 10 bases, leaving 11 bases between the germline ends. This CDR3 is 12 amino acids long. The DNA of the CDR3 is TGCGCCAGCAGCTCGGATCCGGGAGAGCAGTTCTTC. As protein: CASSSDPGEQFF.

The rearrangement links TRBV5-4 to TRBJ1-6; 8 bases match TRBD1. V trimming: 7 bases; J trimming: 7 bases; junction bases outside the gene matches: 7. The CDR3 spans 14 residues. CDR1 SGHNT and CDR2 YYREEE come from the germline V gene (reference sequence). CDR3 nucleotides: TGTGCCAGCGAGGACAGGGTGGGGAATTCACCCCTCCACTTT. Amino acids: CASEDRVGNSPLHF.

The chain recombines TRBV2 with TRBJ1-1; D unresolved. The CDR3 runs 16 residues. CDR1 is SNHLY, CDR2 FYNNEI, per germline. The V end lost 2 bases, the J end lost 4 bases, and 17 bases lay between the germline ends. The CDR3 region is CASSESVGWKGTEAFF. CDR3 DNA: TGTGCCAGCAGTGAAAGTGTGGGGTGGAAGGGCACTGAAGCTTTCTTT.

This chain links TRBV6-5 with TRBJ1-2; the match to TRBD1 covers 9 bases. Losses at the gene ends were 7 bases for V and 7 bases for J; bases not matched to a gene: 7. This CDR3 spans 13 amino acids. The germline CDR1 and CDR2 sequences are MNHEY and SVGAGI. The DNA for the CDR3 is TGTGCCAGCACGGGGGACAGGGCCGGTGGCTACACCTTC. Residues: CASTGDRAGGYTF.

This clone was seen a handful of times. This chain connects TRBV10-3 to TRBJ2-7; the D is unclear. V gave up 0 bases and J gave up 2 bases, with 8 bases separating them. The CDR3 loop spans 14 amino acids. CDR1 and CDR2 from the germline V gene are ENHRY and SYGVKD. The CDR3 loop is CAISESIFAYEQYF. The CDR3 bases are TGTGCCATCAGTGAGTCGATATTTGCCTACGAGCAGTACTTC.

This chain connects TRBV6-1 to TRBJ1-1; TRBD1 matches at 10 bases. The V and J ends lost 3 bases and 1 base, in that order; junction bases with no gene match: 8. Germline CDR1 and CDR2: MNHNS and SASEGT. The CDR3 covers 17 residues. The CDR3 loop reads CASSDFGTGVPNTEAFF. The CDR3 DNA reads TGTGCCAGCAGTGATTTTGGGACAGGGGTTCCGAACACTGAAGCTTTCTTT.

CDR3 nucleotides: TGTGCCAGCAGCCCGCTTGCGGGACAGGGAGGCGCGAACACTGAAGCTTTCTTT. It translates to CASSPLAGQGGANTEAFF. V and J are TRBV3-1 (or the pseudogene TRBV3-2) and TRBJ1-1, with 9 positions matching TRBD1. The germline CDR1 and CDR2 sequences are LGHDT and YNNKEL (reference sequence). This CDR3 region has 18 residues. Trimming at V came to 4 bases and at J to 1 base, leaving 13 bases not matched to a gene.

Notes on this clone: The junction differs from germline at one of its ends, possibly a read error. V gene TRBV7-7 combines with J gene TRBJ2-3, with D unclear. Germline CDR1 reads SSHAT; CDR2 reads FNYEAQ (reference sequence). CDR3 size: 14 residues. CDR3 loop: CASSLDWSTDTQYF. For the CDR3, the DNA is TGTGCTAGCAGCCTCGATTGGTCCACAGATACGCAGTATTTT.

J is TRBJ2-7 and V is TRBV10-3; D gene ambiguous. In germline, CDR1 is ENHRY, CDR2 SYGVKD. The V and J ends lost 4 bases and 1 base respectively, with 8 bases between them. This CDR3 has 13 residues. Written as DNA, the CDR3 is TGTGCCATCAGTGGCCCTCGGTCCTACGAGCAGTACTTC. It codes for CAISGPRSYEQYF.

The rearrangement uses TRBV28 and TRBJ1-2; D might be TRBD1 (6 bases). Germline V CDR1 and CDR2: MDHEN, SYDVKM. Trimming took 6 bases from V and 1 from J, leaving 21 bases between them. This CDR3 region has 17 residues. In DNA form, the CDR3 reads TGTGCCAGCAGCTATTCCCCGGACAGATCCTTTAACTATGGCTACACCTTC. This translates into CASSYSPDRSFNYGYTF.